This T cell receptor (beta chain) was observed in a study of graft-versus-host responses after intestinal transplantation. Findings and caveats of the study: Allografts of one patient group, those with graft-donor T cell macrochimerism, had high graft-versus-host to host-versus-graft clonal ratios.

The V gene end was trimmed by 6 bases and the J gene end by 3 bases; junction bases not matched to a gene: 8. The CDR3 is 16 amino acids. Germline loops: CDR1 MNHNY, CDR2 SVGAGI (reference sequence). Repertoires were generated with immunoSEQ multiplex PCR, while TCRdb's copy carries only in-frame clones and drops some. The sample lists around 90,000 clones; 85% to 95% were seen once. Comments on this clone: What it binds is unknown.

Sequencing was performed on unstimulated CD8+ T cells sorted from spleen or lymph node cells, taken before transplant. This TCR derives from a human donor who was the organ donor for an intestinal transplant. The chain has TRBV6-6 and TRBJ2-3; 11 bases fit TRBD2. The DNA of the CDR3 is TGTGCCAGCAGCTCAATAGCGGGAGGGCTTACAGATACGCAGTATTTT. This sequence encodes CASSSIAGGLTDTQYF.